Reported below is one T cell receptor (beta chain). Its cognate antigen is unknown. V lost 0 bases to trimming and J lost 1 base, with 13 bases between them. The CDR3 extends over 17 amino acids. CDR1 is SGHVS and CDR2 is FNYEAQ in the germline V gene. PCR was performed using 60 Vbeta and 13 Jbeta primers. Repertoires were generated with immunoSEQ multiplex PCR, while TCRdb's copy carries only in-frame clones and drops some. The sample yields some 140,000 clones, approximately 80% seen once. These data are taken from a study of cytomegalovirus exposure and HLA in healthy donors. General study findings and limits: HLA allele associations emerged for roughly 17,000 TCR beta sequences in a later analysis, at 0.05 false discovery rate.

The sequence was obtained from a man aged 25 to 45 in good health and CMV-seronegative. The V gene is TRBV7-6, the J gene TRBJ1-3, with D maybe TRBD1 (5 bases). Sample: PBMCs. For the CDR3, the DNA is TGTGCCAGCAGCTTAGCGCCCGGGGGATTATCTGGAAACACCATATATTTT. This gives the protein CASSLAPGGLSGNTIYF.